The 12 T cell receptor beta chains presented below share a single source sample, sequenced in a study of blood T cell repertoires in COVID-19. Produced via immunoSEQ multiplex PCR; TCRdb's table is partial and in-frame only. The table lists some 380,000 clones, about 90% of them singletons, with 6.5% in the top ten. Source material: peripheral blood. These receptors were obtained from a man aged 18 to 30 with active or convalescent COVID-19.

This clone was counted a single time. V and J are TRBV5-6 and TRBJ2-5, with TRBD2 matching over 8 bases. The CDR3 is made up of 16 amino acids. J gave up 7 bases and V 1 base, and 12 bases lay outside the gene matches. CDR1 and CDR2 from the germline V gene are SGHDT and YYEEEE. CDR3 residues: CASSLPIGTRVSTQYF. The CDR3 nucleotides read TGTGCCAGCAGCTTGCCCATCGGGACTAGGGTCTCGACCCAGTACTTC.

The V call is TRBV6-4, the J call TRBJ1-1, with D uncertain. The length of the CDR3 is 17 residues. The germline CDR1 and CDR2 sequences are MRHNA and SNTAGT. V gave up 5 bases and J gave up 3 bases, with 22 bases separating them. CDR3 residues: CASSTRMDGQEDTEAFF. As DNA, the CDR3 is TGTGCCAGCAGTACACGAATGGACGGCCAGGAGGACACTGAAGCTTTCTTT.

V usage is TRBV5-6 and J usage is TRBJ1-1; no firm D call. From germline, CDR1 is SGHDT and CDR2 YYEEEE. Trimming took off 4 bases at V and 10 bases at J, with 17 bases between the two ends. The CDR3 is made up of 13 amino acids. The CDR3 protein is CASSLRRTSGAFF. The CDR3 region has the DNA TGTGCCAGCAGCCTGAGGAGGACTAGTGGAGCTTTCTTT.

The chain has TRBV7-9 and TRBJ2-1, with D possibly TRBD2 on 5 matching bases. Germline V CDR1 and CDR2: SEHNR, FQNEAQ (reference sequence). Trimming left V 2 bases short and J 0 bases short, with 11 bases between. The CDR3 is made up of 16 amino acids. This CDR3 reads CASSLSLGGSYNEQFF. The CDR3 DNA is TGTGCCAGCAGCTTAAGTCTAGGAGGCTCCTACAATGAGCAGTTCTTC.

This clone was recorded once. The V and J genes are TRBV14 and TRBJ2-1, with 10 bases lining up with TRBD2. Germline CDR1 is SGHDN and CDR2 is FVKESK. The CDR3 sequence is 16 residues long. J lost 5 bases, V lost 0 bases, and 4 bases had no gene match. The CDR3 region has the DNA TGTGCCAGCAGCCAAGATATCCTAGCGGGGGACAATGAGCAGTTCTTC. It specifies CASSQDILAGDNEQFF.

This clone was seen only once. The chain has TRBV6-5 and TRBJ1-2; weak D call: TRBD1 (5 bases). The V gene lost 6 bases and the J gene lost 5 bases, with 16 bases spanning the gap. CDR3 length: 14 amino acids. Germline V CDR1 and CDR2: MNHEY, SVGAGI. CDR3 DNA sequence: TGTGCCAGCAGATCTTCGAAAACAGGTTATGGCTACACCTTC. Translation gives CASRSSKTGYGYTF.

This clone was found once. CDR3 sequence (DNA): TGCGCCAGCAGCCAAGATCTAGTCGGCTATGGCTACACCTTC. Translated, it gives CASSQDLVGYGYTF. The chain joins TRBV4-1 to TRBJ1-2; no reliable D call. Trimming stripped 0 bases from V and 4 bases from J, with 9 bases between. The germline V gene has CDR1 MGHRA and CDR2 YSYEKL. This CDR3 contains 14 residues.

This clone was detected only once. The chain is built from TRBV4-3 and TRBJ1-6; D is undetermined. This CDR3 has 13 residues. Looked up from germline, CDR1 is LGHNA and CDR2 is YSLEER. V shed 0 bases and J shed 15 bases, with 12 bases lying between them. The CDR3 nucleotides are TGCGCCAGCAGCCAAGATGGAGTTCGCCTCCTCCACTTT. This encodes CASSQDGVRLLHF.

The rearrangement links TRBV29-1 to TRBJ2-5; D is undetermined. From germline, CDR1 is SQVTM and CDR2 ANQGSEA. This CDR3 has 13 residues. Trimming cost V 2 bases and J 1 base, with 8 bases left between them. The CDR3 sequence: CSVESPGQETQYF. The DNA of the CDR3 is TGCAGCGTTGAATCGCCAGGCCAAGAGACCCAGTACTTC.

The chain is built from TRBV23-1 and TRBJ2-7, with 9 bases lining up with TRBD1. TRBV23-1 belongs to the ORF category, with a function that is uncertain. Germline trimming cut 1 base from V and 3 bases from J; bases unmatched to any gene: 10. The CDR3 is 17 amino acids. The DNA for the CDR3 is TGCGCCAGCAGTCAATTTGTAGGAGGACAGGGGAGCTACGAGCAGTACTTC. Its translation is CASSQFVGGQGSYEQYF.

This rearrangement joins TRBV7-6 to TRBJ2-2; the match to TRBD1 covers 7 bases. CDR1 SGHVS and CDR2 FNYEAQ come from the germline V gene. The CDR3 runs to 14 residues. V shed 1 base, J shed 5 bases, and the junction held 1 base outside the gene matches. The CDR3 loop reads CASSLEQGTGELFF. In DNA form, the CDR3 reads TGTGCCAGCAGCTTAGAACAGGGGACCGGGGAGCTGTTTTTT.

The chain joins TRBV21-1 to TRBJ1-5; TRBD1 is the table's D call and was not checked against the DNA. TRBV21-1 is classified as a pseudogene. The CDR3 is 18 residues long. CDR3 coding DNA: TGTGCCAGCAGCAAAGGCGTTCTGGGTTGCAGGGTAGGACAGCCCCAGCATTTT. This codes for CASSKGVLGCRVGQPQHF.